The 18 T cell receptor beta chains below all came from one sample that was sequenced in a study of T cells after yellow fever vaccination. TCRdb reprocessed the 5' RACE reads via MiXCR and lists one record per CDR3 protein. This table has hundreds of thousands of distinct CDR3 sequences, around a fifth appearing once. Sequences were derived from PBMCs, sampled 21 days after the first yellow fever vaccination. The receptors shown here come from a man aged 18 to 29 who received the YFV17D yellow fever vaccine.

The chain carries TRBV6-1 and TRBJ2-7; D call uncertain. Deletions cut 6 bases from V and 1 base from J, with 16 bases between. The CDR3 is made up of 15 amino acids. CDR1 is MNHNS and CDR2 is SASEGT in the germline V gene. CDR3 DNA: TGTGCCAGCAGAGACCGGCCTGAACGGTCCTACGAGCAGTACTTC. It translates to CASRDRPERSYEQYF.

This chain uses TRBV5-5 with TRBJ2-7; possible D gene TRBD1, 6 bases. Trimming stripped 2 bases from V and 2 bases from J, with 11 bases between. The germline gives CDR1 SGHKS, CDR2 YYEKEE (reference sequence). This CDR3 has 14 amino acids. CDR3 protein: CASSFQWGPYEQYV. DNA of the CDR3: TGTGCCAGCAGCTTTCAGTGGGGGCCCTACGAGCAGTACGTC.

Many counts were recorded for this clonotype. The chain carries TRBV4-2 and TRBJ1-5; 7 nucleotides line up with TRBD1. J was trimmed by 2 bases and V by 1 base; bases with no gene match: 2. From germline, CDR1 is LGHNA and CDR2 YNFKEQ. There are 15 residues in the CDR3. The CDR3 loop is CASSQGGGGNQPQHF. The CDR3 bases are TGTGCCAGCAGCCAAGGAGGGGGCGGCAATCAGCCCCAGCATTTT.

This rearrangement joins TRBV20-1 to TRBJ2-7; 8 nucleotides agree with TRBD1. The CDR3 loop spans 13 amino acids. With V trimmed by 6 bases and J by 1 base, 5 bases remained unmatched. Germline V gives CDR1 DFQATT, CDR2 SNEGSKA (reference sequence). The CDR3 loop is CSARTGNSYEQYV. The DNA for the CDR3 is TGCAGTGCGCGGACAGGGAATTCCTACGAGCAGTACGTC.

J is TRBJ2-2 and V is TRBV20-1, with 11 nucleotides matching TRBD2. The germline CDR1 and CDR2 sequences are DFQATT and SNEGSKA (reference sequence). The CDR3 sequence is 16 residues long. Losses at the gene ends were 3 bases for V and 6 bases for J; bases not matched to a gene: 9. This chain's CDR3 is CSASPASGGPSGELFF. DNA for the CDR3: TGCAGTGCTAGCCCCGCTAGCGGGGGGCCTTCCGGGGAGCTGTTTTTT.

The CDR3 sequence is CASSQDPRGRTEKLFF. The CDR3 nucleotides read TGCGCCAGCAGCCAAGATCCGAGGGGGCGAACTGAAAAACTGTTTTTT. This sequence joins TRBV4-3 and TRBJ1-4, with 7 bases identical to TRBD1. Germline V gene sequence: CDR1 LGHNA, CDR2 YSLEER. There are 16 residues in the CDR3. V shed 0 bases and J 7 bases; nucleotides not matched to a gene: 8.

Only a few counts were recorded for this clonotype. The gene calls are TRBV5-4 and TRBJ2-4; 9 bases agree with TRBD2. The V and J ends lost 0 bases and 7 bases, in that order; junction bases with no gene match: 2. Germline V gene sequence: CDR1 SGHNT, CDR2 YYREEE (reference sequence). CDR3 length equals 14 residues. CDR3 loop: CASSLETSGNIQYF. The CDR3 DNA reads TGTGCCAGCAGCTTGGAGACTAGCGGCAACATTCAGTACTTC.

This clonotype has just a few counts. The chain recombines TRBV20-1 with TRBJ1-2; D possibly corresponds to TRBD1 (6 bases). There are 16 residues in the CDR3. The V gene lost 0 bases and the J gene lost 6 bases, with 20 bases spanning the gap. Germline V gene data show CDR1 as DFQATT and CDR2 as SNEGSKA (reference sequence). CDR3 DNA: TGCAGTGCTAGAGATCTTGGGGGAGGGGGACGGGATGGCTACACCTTC. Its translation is CSARDLGGGGRDGYTF.

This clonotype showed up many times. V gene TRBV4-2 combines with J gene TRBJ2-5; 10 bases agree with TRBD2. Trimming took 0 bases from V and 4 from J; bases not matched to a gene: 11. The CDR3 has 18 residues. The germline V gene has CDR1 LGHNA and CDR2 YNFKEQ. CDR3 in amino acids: CASSQEEGLAGARETQYF. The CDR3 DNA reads TGTGCCAGCAGCCAAGAAGAAGGGCTAGCGGGGGCCCGAGAGACCCAGTACTTC.

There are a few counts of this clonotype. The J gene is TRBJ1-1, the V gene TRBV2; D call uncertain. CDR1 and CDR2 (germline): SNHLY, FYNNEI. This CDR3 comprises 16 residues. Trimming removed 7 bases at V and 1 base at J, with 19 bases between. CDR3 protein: CASNRSLRESNTEAFF. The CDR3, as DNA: TGTGCCAGCAATCGAAGCTTAAGGGAATCGAACACTGAAGCTTTCTTT.

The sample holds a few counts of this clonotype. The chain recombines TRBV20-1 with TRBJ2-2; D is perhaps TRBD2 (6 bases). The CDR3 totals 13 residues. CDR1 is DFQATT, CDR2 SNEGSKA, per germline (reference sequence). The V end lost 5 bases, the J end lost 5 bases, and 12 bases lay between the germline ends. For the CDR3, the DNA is TGCAGTGCTCGGCGGGGATGGACCGGGGAGCTGTTTTTT. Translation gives CSARRGWTGELFF.

The CDR3 DNA reads TGTGCCAGCAGCTACAGTGATTCACCCCTCCACTTT. It encodes CASSYSDSPLHF. The V gene is TRBV5-4, the J gene TRBJ1-6; unclear D gene. CDR1 and CDR2 (germline): SGHNT, YYREEE (reference sequence). CDR3 length: 12 amino acids. V lost 3 bases and J lost 8, with 6 bases in between.

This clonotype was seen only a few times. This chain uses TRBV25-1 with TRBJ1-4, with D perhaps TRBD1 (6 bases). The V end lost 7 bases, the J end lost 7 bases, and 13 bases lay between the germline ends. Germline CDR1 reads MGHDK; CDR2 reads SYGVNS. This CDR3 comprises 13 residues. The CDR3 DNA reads TGTGCCAGCACCCGAGGGGGGGGTGAAAAACTGTTTTTT. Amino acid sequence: CASTRGGGEKLFF.

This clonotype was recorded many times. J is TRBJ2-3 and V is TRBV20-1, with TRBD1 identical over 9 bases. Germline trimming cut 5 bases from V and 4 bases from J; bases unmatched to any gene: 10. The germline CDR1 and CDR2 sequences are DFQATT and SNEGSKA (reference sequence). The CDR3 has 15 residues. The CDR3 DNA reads TGCAGTGCTTCCCGGACAGGGGTCCTCGCAGATACGCAGTATTTT. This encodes CSASRTGVLADTQYF.

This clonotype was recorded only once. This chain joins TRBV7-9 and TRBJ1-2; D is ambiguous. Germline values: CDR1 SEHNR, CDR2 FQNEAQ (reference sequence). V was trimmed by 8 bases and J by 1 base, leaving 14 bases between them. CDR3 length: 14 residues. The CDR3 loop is CASSGGVHNYGYTF. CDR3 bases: TGTGCCAGCTCGGGTGGGGTTCATAACTATGGCTACACCTTC.

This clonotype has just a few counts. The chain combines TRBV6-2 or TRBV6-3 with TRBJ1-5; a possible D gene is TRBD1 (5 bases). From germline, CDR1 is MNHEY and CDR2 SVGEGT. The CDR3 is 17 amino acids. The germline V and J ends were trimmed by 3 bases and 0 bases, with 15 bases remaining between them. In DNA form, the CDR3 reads TGTGCCAGCAGTTATAGAGGCAGGGTAGGTAGCAATCAGCCCCAGCATTTT. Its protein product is CASSYRGRVGSNQPQHF.

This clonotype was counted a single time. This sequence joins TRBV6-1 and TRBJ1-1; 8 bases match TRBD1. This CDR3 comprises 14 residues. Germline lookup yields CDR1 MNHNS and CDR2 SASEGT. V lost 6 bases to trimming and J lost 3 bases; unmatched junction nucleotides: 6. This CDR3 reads CASRRDRPYTEAFF. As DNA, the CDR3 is TGTGCCAGCAGGAGGGACAGGCCCTACACTGAAGCTTTCTTT.

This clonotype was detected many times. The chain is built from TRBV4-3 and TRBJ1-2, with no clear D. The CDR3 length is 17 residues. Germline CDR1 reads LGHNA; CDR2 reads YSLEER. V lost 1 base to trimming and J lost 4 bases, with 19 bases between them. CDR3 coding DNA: TGCGCCAGCAGCCAAGTGCGGATTCGAGGGATTTCCTATGGCTACACCTTC. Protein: CASSQVRIRGISYGYTF.